The sequence of this T cell receptor beta chain was determined in a study of blood T cell repertoires in COVID-19. The wider study: Material from acute and convalescent COVID-19 was sourced from the United States, Italy and Spain.

V lost 8 bases, J lost 4 bases, and 11 bases lay in between. This CDR3 comprises 12 residues. Germline lookup yields CDR1 MNHEY and CDR2 SMNVEV (reference sequence). In the authors' methods: Nucleated cell number was recorded as an estimate derived from reference gene primer amplification. Generated by immunoSEQ multiplex PCR, the TCRdb table keeps only in-frame clones and is missing some. The DNA gave D and trimming, while V, J and clone size come from that table. The sample holds about 670,000 clones, more than 80% seen once. The TCR was taken from a woman aged 18-29 years with acute or convalescent COVID-19. The sequenced sample consisted of peripheral blood. The V and J genes are TRBV27 and TRBJ1-1, with TRBD1 as a possible D gene (5 bases). The CDR3 here is CASAQGGTEAFF. CDR3 in DNA: TGTGCCAGCGCCCAGGGTGGCACTGAAGCTTTCTTT.